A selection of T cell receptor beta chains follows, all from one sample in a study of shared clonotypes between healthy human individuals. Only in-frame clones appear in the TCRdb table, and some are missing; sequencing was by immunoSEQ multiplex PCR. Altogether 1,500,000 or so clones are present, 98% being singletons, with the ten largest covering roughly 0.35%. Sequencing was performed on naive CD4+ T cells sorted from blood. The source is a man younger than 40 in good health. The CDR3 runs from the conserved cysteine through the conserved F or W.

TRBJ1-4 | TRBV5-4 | CASSLLDSEKLFF
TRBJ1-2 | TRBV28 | CASSPPGTDRYGYTF
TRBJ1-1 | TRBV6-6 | CASRYLGDTEAFF
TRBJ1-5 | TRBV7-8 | CASSLDRGSNQPQHF
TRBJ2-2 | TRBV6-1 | CASRTSGSGELFF
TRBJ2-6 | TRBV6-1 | CASSGGQGSSGANVLTF
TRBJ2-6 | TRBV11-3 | CASSSKGISGANVLTF
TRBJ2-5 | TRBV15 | CATSFGSGETQYF
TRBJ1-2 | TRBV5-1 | CASSRDRGANYGYTF
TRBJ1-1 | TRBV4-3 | CASSQVSGVGLITEAFF
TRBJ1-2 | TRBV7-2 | CASSLARGYGYTF
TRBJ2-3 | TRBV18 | CASSWEIKGADTQYF
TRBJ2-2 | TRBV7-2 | CASSLEVELFF
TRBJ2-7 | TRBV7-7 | CASSVEAGAYEQYF
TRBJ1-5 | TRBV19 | CASSIGGTPNQPQHF
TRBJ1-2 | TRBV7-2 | CASRDPNYGYTF
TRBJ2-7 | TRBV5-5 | CASSRERQGDSYEQYF
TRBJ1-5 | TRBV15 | CATLSNRAGAYSNQPQHF
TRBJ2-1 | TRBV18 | CASSLQPSSYNEQFF
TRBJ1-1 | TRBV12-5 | CASGLVISDRRNTEAFF
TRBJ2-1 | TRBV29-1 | CSVAGLAGPYNEQFF
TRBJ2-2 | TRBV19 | CASSQVWGTSGEYYTGELFF
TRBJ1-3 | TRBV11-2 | CASSSRGSGNTIYF
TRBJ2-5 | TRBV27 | CASSYTGQETQYF
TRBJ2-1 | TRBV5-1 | CASSHRGPPDHEQFF
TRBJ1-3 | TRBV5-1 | CASSTAGTGAHLSGNTIYF
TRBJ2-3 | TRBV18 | CASSQSMTGGGTDTQYF
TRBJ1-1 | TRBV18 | CASSPGTDPREAFF
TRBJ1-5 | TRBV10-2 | CASSGTGDQPQHF
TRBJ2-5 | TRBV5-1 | CASSSGWETQYF
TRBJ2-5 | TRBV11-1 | CASIQRGIAPVETQYF
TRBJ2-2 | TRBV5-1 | CASSLQPQGGTGELFF
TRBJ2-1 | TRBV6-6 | CASSDRVNEQFF
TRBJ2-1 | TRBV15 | CATSRANSGRAHNEQFF
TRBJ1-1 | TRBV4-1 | CASSQDGRNTEAFF
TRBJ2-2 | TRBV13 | CASSSLTSGRAGELFF
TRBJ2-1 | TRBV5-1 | CASSLLALFSYNEQFF
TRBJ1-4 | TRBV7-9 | CASSTRTGNEKLFF